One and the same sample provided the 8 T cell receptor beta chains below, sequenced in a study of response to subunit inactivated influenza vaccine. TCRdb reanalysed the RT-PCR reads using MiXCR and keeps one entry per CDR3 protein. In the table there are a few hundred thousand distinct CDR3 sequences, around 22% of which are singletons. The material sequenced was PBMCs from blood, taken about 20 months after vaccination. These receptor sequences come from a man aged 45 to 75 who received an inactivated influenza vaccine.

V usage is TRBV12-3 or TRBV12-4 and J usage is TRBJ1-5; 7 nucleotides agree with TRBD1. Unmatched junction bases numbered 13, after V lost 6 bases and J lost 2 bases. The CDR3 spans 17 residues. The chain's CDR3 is CASSPSWGDSGNQPQHF. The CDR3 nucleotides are TGTGCCAGCAGCCCCTCGTGGGGGGACAGCGGCAATCAGCCCCAGCATTTT.

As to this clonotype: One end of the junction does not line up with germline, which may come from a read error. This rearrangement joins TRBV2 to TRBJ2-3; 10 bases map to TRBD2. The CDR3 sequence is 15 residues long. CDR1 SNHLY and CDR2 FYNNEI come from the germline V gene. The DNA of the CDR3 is TGTGCCGGCAGTTCGACTAGCGGGCAAGCAGATACGCAGTATTTT. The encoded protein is CAGSSTSGQADTQYF.

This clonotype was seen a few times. CDR3 sequence: CSVEWTSGGYEQFF. The CDR3 DNA reads as TGCAGCGTTGAATGGACTAGCGGGGGTTATGAGCAGTTCTTC. The chain employs TRBV29-1 and TRBJ2-1; 13 bases match TRBD2. This CDR3 has 14 amino acids. CDR1 and CDR2 from the germline V gene are SQVTM and ANQGSEA. J lost 8 bases, V lost 2 bases, and 3 bases had no gene match.

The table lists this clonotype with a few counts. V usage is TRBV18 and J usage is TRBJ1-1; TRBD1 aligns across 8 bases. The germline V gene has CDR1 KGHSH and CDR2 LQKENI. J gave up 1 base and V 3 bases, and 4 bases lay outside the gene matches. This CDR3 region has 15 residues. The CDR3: CASSPRQGRNTEAFF. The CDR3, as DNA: TGTGCCAGCTCACCCCGACAGGGGCGGAACACTGAAGCTTTCTTT. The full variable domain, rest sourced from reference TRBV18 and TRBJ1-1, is NAGVMQNPRHLVRRRGQEARLRCSPMKGHSHVYWYRQLPEEGLKFMVYLQKENIIDESGMPKERFSAEFPKEGPSILRIQQVVRGDSAAYFCASSPRQGRNTEAFFGQGTRLTVV.

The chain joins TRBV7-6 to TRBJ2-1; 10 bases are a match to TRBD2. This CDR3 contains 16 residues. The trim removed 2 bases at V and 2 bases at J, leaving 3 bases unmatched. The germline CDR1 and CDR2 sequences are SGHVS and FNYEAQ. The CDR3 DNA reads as TGTGCCAGCAGCTTACCTACTAGCGGGACCTACAATGAGCAGTTCTTC. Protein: CASSLPTSGTYNEQFF.

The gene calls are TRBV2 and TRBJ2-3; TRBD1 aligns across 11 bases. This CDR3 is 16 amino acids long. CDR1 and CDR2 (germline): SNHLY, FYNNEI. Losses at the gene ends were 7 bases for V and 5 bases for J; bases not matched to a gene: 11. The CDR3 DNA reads TGTGCCAGCAAAGGACAGGGGGCGCGATATGGAGATACGCAGTATTTT. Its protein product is CASKGQGARYGDTQYF.

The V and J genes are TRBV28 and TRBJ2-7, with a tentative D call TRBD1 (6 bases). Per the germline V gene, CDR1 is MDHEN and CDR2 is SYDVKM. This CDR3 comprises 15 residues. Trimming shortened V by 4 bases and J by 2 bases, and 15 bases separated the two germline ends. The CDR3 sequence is CASSSDHRATYEQYF. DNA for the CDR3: TGTGCCAGCAGTTCCGACCACAGGGCTACCTACGAGCAGTACTTC.

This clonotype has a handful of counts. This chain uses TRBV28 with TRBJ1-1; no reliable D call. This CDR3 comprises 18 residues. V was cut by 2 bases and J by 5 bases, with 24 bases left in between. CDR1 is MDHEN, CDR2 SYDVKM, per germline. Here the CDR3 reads CASSLNSNKGPRGTEAFF. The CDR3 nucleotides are TGTGCCAGCAGTTTAAATTCCAACAAAGGGCCCCGAGGGACTGAAGCTTTCTTT.